The rows below give T cell receptor beta chains drawn from one sample of a study of human T cells and chemical hapten exposure. Via MiXCR, TCRdb re-called the RACE reads, giving one row per CDR3 protein. This table has some 250,000 distinct CDR3 sequences, roughly 8% appearing once. This specimen consisted of whole blood, obtained in connection with sensitization to the hapten diphenylcyclopropenone (DPC). These receptor sequences come from a man aged 18 to 29 with alopecia areata. Some clones in this sample may be carry-over from other donors' samples. Each CDR3 is given with its conserved first and last residue. The D gene is left open where the match is weak. Clone size, where shown, is once, few, many, or a class for clones that have expanded.

D: -
V: TRBV5-1
size: once
J: TRBJ1-4
DNA: TGCGTCAGCAGCTTGCAGGGGCTGGAAGAAAAACTGTTTTTT
CDR3: CVSSLQGLEEKLFF

D: -
V: TRBV6-2/TRBV6-3
size: -
J: TRBJ1-5
DNA: TGTGCCTGCAACCCCGGAGCGCGAGGGGGTAATCAGCCCCAGCATTTT
CDR3: CACNPGARGGNQPQHF

D: TRBD1
V: TRBV4-3
size: many
J: TRBJ1-2
DNA: TGCGCCAGCAGCCGAAGTCGGGACAGGGGTATCTCCTATGGCTACACCTTC
CDR3: CASSRSRDRGISYGYTF

D: -
V: TRBV9
size: few
J: TRBJ1-3
DNA: TGTGCCAGCAGCGTAGGGGATATCAGTGGAAACACCATATATTTT
CDR3: CASSVGDISGNTIYF

D: -
V: TRBV4-3
size: few
J: TRBJ2-3
DNA: TGCGCCAGCAGCCAAGTTTTACCGGGGGCAGATACGCAGTATTTT
CDR3: CASSQVLPGADTQYF

D: -
V: TRBV9
size: many
J: TRBJ1-3
DNA: TGTGCCAGCAGCGAAGGGACTTCGCTTTCTGGAAACACCATATATTTT
CDR3: CASSEGTSLSGNTIYF

D: -
V: TRBV19
size: -
J: TRBJ1-5
DNA: TGTGCCAGTAGTATAGAGTCCCAGCCCCAGCATTTT
CDR3: CASSIESQPQHF

D: -
V: TRBV27
size: few
J: TRBJ1-1
DNA: TGTGCCAGCAGTTTACTTGCAGGGAAGGCTGAAGCTTTCTTT
CDR3: CASSLLAGKAEAFF

D: TRBD1
V: TRBV4-1
size: -
J: TRBJ1-2
DNA: TGCGCCAGCAGGCAAAGGCCTAATCCATCCGGGACAGATAACTATGGCTACACCTTC
CDR3: CASRQRPNPSGTDNYGYTF

D: TRBD1
V: TRBV6-6
size: -
J: TRBJ1-1
DNA: TGTGCCAGCAGTTACGACGGGACAGGGGGCCAGGAAGCTTTCTTT
CDR3: CASSYDGTGGQEAFF

D: -
V: TRBV9
size: few
J: TRBJ1-2
DNA: TGTGCCAGCAGCTGGGCAGGGTGGTCTAACTATGGCTACACCTTC
CDR3: CASSWAGWSNYGYTF

D: -
V: TRBV29-1
size: few
J: TRBJ1-2
DNA: TGCAGCGTTGTAACAGGCGAAAACTATGGCTACACCTTC
CDR3: CSVVTGENYGYTF

D: -
V: TRBV4-3
size: -
J: TRBJ2-3
DNA: TGCGCCAGCAGCCAAGATCAGGGGCTCACAGATACGCAGTATTTT
CDR3: CASSQDQGLTDTQYF

D: -
V: TRBV2
size: -
J: TRBJ1-2
DNA: TGTGCCAGCATGATACAGTGGGACTATGGCTACACCTTC
CDR3: CASMIQWDYGYTF

D: -
V: TRBV4-3
size: -
J: TRBJ1-3
DNA: TGCGCCAGCAGCCAAGAATGGACACTTCTTGGAAACACCATATATTTT
CDR3: CASSQEWTLLGNTIYF

D: -
V: TRBV18
size: few
J: TRBJ2-3
DNA: TGTGCCAGCTCACCCGCTTCCGGAGATACGCAGTATTTT
CDR3: CASSPASGDTQYF

D: -
V: TRBV3-1
size: few
J: TRBJ1-4
DNA: TGTGCCAGCAGCCGGACATCTGGAATAGAAAAACTGTTTTTT
CDR3: CASSRTSGIEKLFF

D: -
V: TRBV4-3
size: many
J: TRBJ1-1
DNA: TGCGCCAGCAGCCAATATTTCGACAGGAACACTGAAGCTTTCTTT
CDR3: CASSQYFDRNTEAFF

D: -
V: TRBV4-3
size: few
J: TRBJ1-1
DNA: TGCGCCAGCAGCCAAGTGGGCAAACGGACTGAAGCTTTCTTT
CDR3: CASSQVGKRTEAFF

D: TRBD2
V: TRBV3-1
size: -
J: TRBJ2-3
DNA: TGTGCCAGCAGCCAAGCTCTACGACTAGCGGCAGATACGCAGTATTTT
CDR3: CASSQALRLAADTQYF

D: -
V: TRBV7-9
size: -
J: TRBJ2-1
DNA: TGTGCCAGCAGCTTAGCGACGGACGACAGCTCCTACAATGAGCAGTTCTTC
CDR3: CASSLATDDSSYNEQFF

D: -
V: TRBV6-5
size: -
J: TRBJ1-1
DNA: TGTGCCAGCAGTTACTACCGGACAGACCACACTGAAGCTTTCTTT
CDR3: CASSYYRTDHTEAFF

D: TRBD1
V: TRBV10-3
size: -
J: TRBJ1-3
DNA: TGTGCCATCAGTTCTGCAAGGGGGCAAGGTGGAATCACCATATATTTT
CDR3: CAISSARGQGGITIYF

D: -
V: TRBV10-3
size: -
J: TRBJ2-7
DNA: TGTGCCATCAGTGAGGAGCCCGAGCAGTACTTC
CDR3: CAISEEPEQYF

D: -
V: TRBV11-2
size: many
J: TRBJ1-4
DNA: TGTGCCAGCAGCTTAAATCCGGCGGGTTTAACTAATGAAAAACTGTTTTTT
CDR3: CASSLNPAGLTNEKLFF

D: TRBD2
V: TRBV9
size: few
J: TRBJ2-2
DNA: TGTGCCAGCAGACCGCAGGGAGGGACCGGGGAGCTGTTTTTT
CDR3: CASRPQGGTGELFF

D: -
V: TRBV20-1
size: -
J: TRBJ2-7
DNA: TGCAGTGCTCGCGGGACCCAGCTCCCTTACGAGCAGTACTTC
CDR3: CSARGTQLPYEQYF

D: -
V: TRBV10-3
size: many
J: TRBJ1-6
DNA: TGTGCCATCAGTGAGTCGGGGGCAGGGCGATCACCCCTCCACTTT
CDR3: CAISESGAGRSPLHF

D: -
V: TRBV3-1
size: -
J: TRBJ1-5
DNA: TGTACCAGCAGCCAAGGGTTGGGCGGGGACCAGCCCCAGCATTTT
CDR3: CTSSQGLGGDQPQHF

D: -
V: TRBV11-2
size: few
J: TRBJ2-2
DNA: TGTGCCAGCAGCCCACACTCAGGCACCGGGGAGCTGTTTTTT
CDR3: CASSPHSGTGELFF

D: -
V: TRBV7-2
size: few
J: TRBJ1-2
DNA: TGTGCCAGCAGTTCGACTGAGAACTATGGCTACACCTTC
CDR3: CASSSTENYGYTF